This T cell receptor beta chain was sequenced for a study of T cell clones after liver transplantation. V gave up 4 bases and J gave up 0 bases; unmatched junction bases: 8. CDR1 is SEHNR and CDR2 is FQNEAQ in the germline V gene (reference sequence). CDR3 length equals 16 residues. Unstimulated PBMCs were sorted into CD3+CD4+ and CD3+CD8+ populations. Profiling relied on immunoSEQ multiplex PCR, and the TCRdb table lists in-frame clones only, not all of them. The sample lists tens of thousands of clones; around 70% were seen once. Sequenced material: CD4+ T cells from blood, taken at the approximately 16-month timepoint. The rearrangement uses TRBV7-9 and TRBJ1-1, with TRBD1 identical over 7 bases. The sequence was obtained from a human patient who received a liver transplant. The graft donor may have given rise to some T cells. In DNA, the CDR3 is TGTGCCAGCAGCTCTCCGGCGGGGACAGTGAACACTGAAGCTTTCTTT. Translating it yields CASSSPAGTVNTEAFF.